This T cell receptor beta chain was captured in a study of CD8 T cells in Susac syndrome. Sequencing of TCR beta was performed on blood CD8+ T cells and on blood CD4+ T cells. The multiple sclerosis control group comprised treatment-naive patients with stable or active relapsing-remitting disease. TEMRA cells were FACS-enriched and CD8+ and CD4+ T cells negatively isolated. Reverse transcription of about 0.5 to 1 ug RNA was performed with random hexamers. An immunoSEQ multiplex PCR generated amplified TCR beta CDR3 products spanning 54 Vbeta and 13 Jbeta. TCRdb reprocessed the immunoSEQ multiplex PCR reads via MiXCR and lists one record per CDR3 protein. The sample includes almost 450,000 distinct CDR3 sequences, approximately 85% of them seen just once. Germline V lookup: CDR1 MGHRA, CDR2 YSYEKL. V lost 4 bases and J 6 bases, leaving 13 bases between the germline ends. The CDR3 contains 13 residues.

Sequenced input: CD8+ T cells from PBMCs. This receptor was identified in a human donor with multiple sclerosis. This rearrangement joins TRBV4-1 to TRBJ2-7, with D maybe TRBD2 (6 bases). CDR3 DNA sequence: TGCGCCAGCAGCCCGACTGGCGGGATCGAGCAGTACTTC. This translates into CASSPTGGIEQYF.